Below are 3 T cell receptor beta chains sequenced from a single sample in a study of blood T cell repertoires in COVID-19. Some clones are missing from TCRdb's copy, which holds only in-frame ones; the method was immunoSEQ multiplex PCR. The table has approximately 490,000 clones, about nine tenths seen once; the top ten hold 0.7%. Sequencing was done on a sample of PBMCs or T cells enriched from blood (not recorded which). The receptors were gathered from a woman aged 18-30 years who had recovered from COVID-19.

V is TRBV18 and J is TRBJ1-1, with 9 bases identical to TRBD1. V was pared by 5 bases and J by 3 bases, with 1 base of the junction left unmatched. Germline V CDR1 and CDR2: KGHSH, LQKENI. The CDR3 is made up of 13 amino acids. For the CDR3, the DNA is TGTGCCAGCTCATGGGACAGGGACACTGAAGCTTTCTTT. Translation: CASSWDRDTEAFF.

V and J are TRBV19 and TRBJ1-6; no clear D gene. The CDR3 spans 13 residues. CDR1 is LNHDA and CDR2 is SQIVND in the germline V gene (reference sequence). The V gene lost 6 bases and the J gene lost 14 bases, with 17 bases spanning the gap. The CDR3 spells CASSLESWSSLHF. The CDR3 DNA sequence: TGTGCCAGTAGCCTCGAGTCGTGGTCCTCCCTCCACTTT.

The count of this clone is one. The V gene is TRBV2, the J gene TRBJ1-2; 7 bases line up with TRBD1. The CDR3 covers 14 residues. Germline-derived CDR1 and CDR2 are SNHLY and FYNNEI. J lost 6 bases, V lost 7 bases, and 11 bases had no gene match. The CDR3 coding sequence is TGTGCCAGCATCCGCGACAGGGTCGCTGATGGCTACACCTTC. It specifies CASIRDRVADGYTF.